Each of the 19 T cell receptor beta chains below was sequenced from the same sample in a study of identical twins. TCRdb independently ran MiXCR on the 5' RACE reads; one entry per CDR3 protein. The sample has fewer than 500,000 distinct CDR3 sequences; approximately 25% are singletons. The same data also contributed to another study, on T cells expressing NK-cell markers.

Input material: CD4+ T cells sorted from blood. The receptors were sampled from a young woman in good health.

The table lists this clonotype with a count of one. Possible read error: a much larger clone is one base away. The CDR3 DNA is TGTGCCAGCAGCCCTGGACAGGGGACGAGGCGTGAGCAGTTCTTC. Its protein product is CASSPGQGTRREQFF. The chain links TRBV5-8 to TRBJ2-1, with TRBD1 matching over 9 bases. V lost 4 bases and J lost 9; bases outside the gene matches: 11. Germline CDR1 and CDR2: SGHTS and YDEGEE. The length of the CDR3 is 15 residues.

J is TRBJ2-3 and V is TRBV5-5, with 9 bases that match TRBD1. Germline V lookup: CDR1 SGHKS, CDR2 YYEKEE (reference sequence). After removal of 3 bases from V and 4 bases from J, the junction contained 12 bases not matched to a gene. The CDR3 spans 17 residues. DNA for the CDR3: TGTGCCAGCAGCTCTACCCGGGACAGGGTCCATCCAGATACGCAGTATTTT. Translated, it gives CASSSTRDRVHPDTQYF.

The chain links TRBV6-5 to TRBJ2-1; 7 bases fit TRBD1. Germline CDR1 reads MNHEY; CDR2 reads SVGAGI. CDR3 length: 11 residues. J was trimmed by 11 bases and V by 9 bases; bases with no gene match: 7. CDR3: CASSQQGQQFF. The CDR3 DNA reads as TGTGCCAGTTCCCAACAGGGGCAGCAGTTCTTC.

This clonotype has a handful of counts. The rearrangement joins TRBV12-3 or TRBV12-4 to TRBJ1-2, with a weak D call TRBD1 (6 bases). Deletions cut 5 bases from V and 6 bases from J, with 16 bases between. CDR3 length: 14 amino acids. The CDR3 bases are TGTGCCAGCAGTAGAGGGGGAGAACGGAATGGCTACACCTTC. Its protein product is CASSRGGERNGYTF.

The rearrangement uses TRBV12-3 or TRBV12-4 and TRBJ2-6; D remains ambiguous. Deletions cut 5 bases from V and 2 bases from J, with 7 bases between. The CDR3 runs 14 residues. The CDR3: CASSPLTGANVLTF. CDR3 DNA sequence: TGTGCCAGCAGTCCCCTTACTGGGGCCAACGTCCTGACTTTC.

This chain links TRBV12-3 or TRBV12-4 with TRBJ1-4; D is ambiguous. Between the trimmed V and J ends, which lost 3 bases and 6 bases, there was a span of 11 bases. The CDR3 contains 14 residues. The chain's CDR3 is CASSLREEDEKLFF. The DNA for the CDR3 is TGTGCCAGCAGTTTGCGGGAGGAGGATGAAAAACTGTTTTTT.

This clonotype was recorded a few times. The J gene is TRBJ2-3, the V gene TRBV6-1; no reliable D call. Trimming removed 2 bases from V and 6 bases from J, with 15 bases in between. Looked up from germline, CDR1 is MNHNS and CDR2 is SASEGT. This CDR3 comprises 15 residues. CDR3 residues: CASSETITNRDTQYF. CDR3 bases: TGTGCCAGCAGTGAAACTATTACCAATCGCGATACGCAGTATTTT.

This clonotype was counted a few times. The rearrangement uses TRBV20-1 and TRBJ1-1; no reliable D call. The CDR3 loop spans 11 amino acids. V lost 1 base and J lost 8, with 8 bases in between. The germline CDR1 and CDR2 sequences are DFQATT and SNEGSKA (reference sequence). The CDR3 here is CSARGQREAFF. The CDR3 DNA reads TGCAGTGCTAGAGGGCAACGCGAAGCTTTCTTT.

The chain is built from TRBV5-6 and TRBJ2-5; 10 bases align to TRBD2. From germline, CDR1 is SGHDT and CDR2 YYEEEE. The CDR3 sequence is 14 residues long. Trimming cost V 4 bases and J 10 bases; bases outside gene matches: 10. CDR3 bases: TGTGCCAGCAGCAAGCTGTCTAGCGGGAGCGACCAGTACTTC. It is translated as CASSKLSSGSDQYF.

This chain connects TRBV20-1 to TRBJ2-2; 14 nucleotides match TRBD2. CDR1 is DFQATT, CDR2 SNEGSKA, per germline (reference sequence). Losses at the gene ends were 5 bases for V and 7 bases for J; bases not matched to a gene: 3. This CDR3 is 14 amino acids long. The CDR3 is CSARLAGGYGELFF. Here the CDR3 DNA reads TGCAGTGCTCGACTAGCGGGAGGGTACGGGGAGCTGTTTTTT.

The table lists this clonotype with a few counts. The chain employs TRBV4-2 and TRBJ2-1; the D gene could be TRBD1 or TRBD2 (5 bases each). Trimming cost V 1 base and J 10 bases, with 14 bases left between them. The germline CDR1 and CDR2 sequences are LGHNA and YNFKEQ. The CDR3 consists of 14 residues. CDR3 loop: CASSQGGVGTEQFF. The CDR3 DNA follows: TGTGCCAGCAGCCAAGGGGGAGTGGGGACGGAGCAGTTCTTC.

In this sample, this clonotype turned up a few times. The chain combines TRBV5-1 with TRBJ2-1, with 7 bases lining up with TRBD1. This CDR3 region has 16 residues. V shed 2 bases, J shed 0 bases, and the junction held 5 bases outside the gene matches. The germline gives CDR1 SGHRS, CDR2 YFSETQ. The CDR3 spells CASSFRSGGSYNEQFF. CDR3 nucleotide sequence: TGCGCCAGCAGCTTTCGTTCAGGGGGCTCCTACAATGAGCAGTTCTTC.

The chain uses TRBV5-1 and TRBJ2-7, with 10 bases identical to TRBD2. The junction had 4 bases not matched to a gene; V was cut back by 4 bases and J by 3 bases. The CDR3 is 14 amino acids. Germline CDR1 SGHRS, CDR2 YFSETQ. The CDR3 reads CASSPGTSDYEQYF. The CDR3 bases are TGCGCCAGCAGCCCCGGGACTAGCGACTACGAGCAGTACTTC.

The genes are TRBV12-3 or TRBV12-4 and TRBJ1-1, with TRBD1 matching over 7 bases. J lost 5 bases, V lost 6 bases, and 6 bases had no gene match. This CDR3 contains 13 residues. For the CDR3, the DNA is TGTGCCAGCAGGCCACAGGGGCGGACTGAAGCTTTCTTT. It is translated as CASRPQGRTEAFF.

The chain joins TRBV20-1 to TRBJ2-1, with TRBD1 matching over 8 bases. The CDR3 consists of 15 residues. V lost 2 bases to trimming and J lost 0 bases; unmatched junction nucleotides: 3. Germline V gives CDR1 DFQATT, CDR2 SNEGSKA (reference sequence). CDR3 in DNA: TGCAGTGCTAGACCCGGACAGGGCTCCTACAATGAGCAGTTCTTC. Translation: CSARPGQGSYNEQFF.

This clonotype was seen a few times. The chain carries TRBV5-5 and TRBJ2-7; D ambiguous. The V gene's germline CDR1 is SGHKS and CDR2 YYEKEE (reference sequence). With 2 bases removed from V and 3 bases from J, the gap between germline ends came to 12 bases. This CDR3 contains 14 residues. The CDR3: CASSLTANIYEQYF. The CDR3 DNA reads TGTGCCAGCAGCTTAACAGCGAACATCTACGAGCAGTACTTC.

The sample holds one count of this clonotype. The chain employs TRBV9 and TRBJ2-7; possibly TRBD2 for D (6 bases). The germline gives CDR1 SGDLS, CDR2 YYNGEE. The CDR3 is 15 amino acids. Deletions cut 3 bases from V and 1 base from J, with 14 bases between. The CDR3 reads CASSASQTSSYEQYF. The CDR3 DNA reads TGTGCCAGCAGCGCGTCGCAGACTAGTTCCTACGAGCAGTACTTC.

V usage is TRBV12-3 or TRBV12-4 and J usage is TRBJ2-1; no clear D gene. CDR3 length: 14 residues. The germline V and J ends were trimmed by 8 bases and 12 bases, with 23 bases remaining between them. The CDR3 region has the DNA TGTGCCAGCCCACAAAGCATAATCCCGTTGGGGCAGTTCTTC. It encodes CASPQSIIPLGQFF.

CDR3 region: CASSSGPRYEQYF. The CDR3 region has the DNA TGTGCCAGCAGCTCCGGACCACGCTACGAGCAGTACTTC. The chain joins TRBV5-6 to TRBJ2-7, with D unclear. The CDR3 has 13 amino acids. Germline V lookup: CDR1 SGHDT, CDR2 YYEEEE. The V and J ends lost 3 bases and 3 bases respectively, with 10 bases between them.